This TCR beta chain comes out of a study of naive and memory T cell subsets. The CDR3 spans 13 residues. The V end lost 5 bases, the J end lost 5 bases, and 12 bases lay between the germline ends. The germline CDR1 and CDR2 sequences are MGHDK and SYGVNS. This clonotype was observed many times. Amplification of ligated cDNA took four PCR rounds with SP2 and nested alpha and beta constant primers. Using its own MiXCR run on the 5' RACE reads, TCRdb lists one record per CDR3 protein. The table has more than 60,000 distinct CDR3 sequences, more than 6% seen once. An oligonucleotide containing a UMI was ligated to the 3' end of TCR cDNA. RNA was extracted from approximately 2.4 ml of whole blood of healthy adults. Unsorted total RNA, roughly 1 to 1,100 ng, was DNase treated before reverse transcription.

The TCR was taken from a female donor in good health. The rearrangement uses TRBV25-1 and TRBJ1-2; D unresolved. CDR3 coding DNA: TGTGCCAGCAGTAAAGGGTCGGATTATGGCTACACCTTC. Translated, it gives CASSKGSDYGYTF.